The entry below gives a single TCR beta chain sequence along with its context. The Seattle patients, enrolled during active infection, were followed longitudinally. These data originate in a study of blood T cell repertoires in COVID-19. In the study overall: Both acute and convalescent COVID-19 samples were obtained from the United States, Italy and Spain. Sources were T cells, B-cell-depleted T cells, or PBMCs; the material itself was cDNA or gDNA.

Germline CDR1 and CDR2: GTSNPN and SVGIG (reference sequence). The CDR3 runs to 15 residues. The V end was cut by 0 bases, the J end by 3 bases, with 14 bases between. Authors' processing steps: Using reference gene primer amplification, nucleated cell counts were estimated. This table comes from immunoSEQ multiplex PCR, and its TCRdb copy is limited to in-frame clones, with some not included. D and trimming come from the DNA, and the V and J calls and clone size come from that table. The table records some 57,000 clones, 82% of them present only once. The receptor comes from an older man with COVID-19, enrolled during active disease. Input material: peripheral blood. The V call is TRBV30, the J call TRBJ1-2; D might be TRBD1 (5 bases). DNA for the CDR3: TGTGCCTGGAGTGTAGGGGAGGTAGTCGACTATGGCTACACCTTC. It is translated as CAWSVGEVVDYGYTF. The full variable domain, in which reference TRBV30 and TRBJ1-2 provide the parts outside the CDR3, is SQTIHQWPATLVQPVGSPLSLECTVEGTSNPNLYWYRQAAGRGLQLLFYSVGIGQISSEVPQNLSASRPQDRQFILSSKKLLLSDSGFYLCAWSVGEVVDYGYTFGSGTRLTVV.